This entry features one T cell receptor beta chain sequence. The data stem from a study of blood T cell repertoires in COVID-19. In germline, CDR1 is KGHSH, CDR2 LQKENI. V lost 8 bases to trimming and J lost 4 bases; unmatched junction nucleotides: 10. The CDR3 spans 15 residues. The protocol was immunoSEQ multiplex PCR, while the TCRdb copy is restricted to in-frame clones and leaves out a portion. The sample includes a few hundred thousand clones, under 90% seen only once; the top ten take roughly 0.96%. This TCR was recovered from a woman aged 35 to 49 who had recovered from COVID-19. The chain employs TRBV18 and TRBJ2-2; TRBD1 matches at 7 bases. Specimen: peripheral blood. The CDR3 loop is CASAADRAITGELFF. The CDR3 DNA follows: TGTGCCAGCGCCGCCGACAGGGCCATCACCGGGGAGCTGTTTTTT.